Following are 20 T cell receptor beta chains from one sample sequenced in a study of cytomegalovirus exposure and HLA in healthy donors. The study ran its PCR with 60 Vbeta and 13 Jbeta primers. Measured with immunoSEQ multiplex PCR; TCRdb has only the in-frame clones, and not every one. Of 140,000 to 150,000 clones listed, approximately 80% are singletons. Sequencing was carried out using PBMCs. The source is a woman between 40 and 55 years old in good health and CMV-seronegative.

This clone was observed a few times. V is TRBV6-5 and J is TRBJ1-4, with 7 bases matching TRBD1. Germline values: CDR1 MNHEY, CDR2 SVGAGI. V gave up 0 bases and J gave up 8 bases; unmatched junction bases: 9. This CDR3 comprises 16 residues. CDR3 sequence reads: CASSYSNRGLGEKLFF. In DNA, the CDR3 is TGTGCCAGCAGTTACTCCAACAGGGGACTAGGGGAAAAACTGTTTTTT.

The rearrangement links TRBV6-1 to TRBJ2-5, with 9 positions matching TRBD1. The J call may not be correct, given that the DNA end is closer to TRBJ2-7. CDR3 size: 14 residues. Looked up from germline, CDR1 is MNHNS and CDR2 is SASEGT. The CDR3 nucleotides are TGTGCCAGCAGGGCAACAGGGGGCCACAACGAGCAGTACTTC. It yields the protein CASRATGGHNEQYF.

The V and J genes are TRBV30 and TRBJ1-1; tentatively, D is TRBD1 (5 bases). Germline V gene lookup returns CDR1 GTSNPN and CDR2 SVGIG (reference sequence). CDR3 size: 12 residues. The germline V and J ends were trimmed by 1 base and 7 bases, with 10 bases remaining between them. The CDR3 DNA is TGTGCCTGGAGTGGACAGAACCATGAAGCTTTCTTT. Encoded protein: CAWSGQNHEAFF. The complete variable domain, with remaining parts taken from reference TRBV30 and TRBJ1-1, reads SQTIHQWPATLVQPVGSPLSLECTVEGTSNPNLYWYRQAAGRGLQLLFYSVGIGQISSEVPQNLSASRPQDRQFILSSKKLLLSDSGFYLCAWSGQNHEAFFGQGTRLTVV.

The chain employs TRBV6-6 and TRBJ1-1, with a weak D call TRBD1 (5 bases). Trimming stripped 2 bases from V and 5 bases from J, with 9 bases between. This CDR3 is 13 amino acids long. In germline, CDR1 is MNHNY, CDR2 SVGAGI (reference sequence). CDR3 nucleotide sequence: TGTGCCAGCAGTTACGGATCAGGGACTGAAGCTTTCTTT. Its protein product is CASSYGSGTEAFF.

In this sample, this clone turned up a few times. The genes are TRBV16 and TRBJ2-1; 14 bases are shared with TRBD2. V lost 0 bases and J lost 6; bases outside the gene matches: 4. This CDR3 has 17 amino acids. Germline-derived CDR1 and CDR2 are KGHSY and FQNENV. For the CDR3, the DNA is TGTGCCAGCAGCCAATCCCCGACTAGCGGGGGGGCCAATGAGCAGTTCTTC. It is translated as CASSQSPTSGGANEQFF.

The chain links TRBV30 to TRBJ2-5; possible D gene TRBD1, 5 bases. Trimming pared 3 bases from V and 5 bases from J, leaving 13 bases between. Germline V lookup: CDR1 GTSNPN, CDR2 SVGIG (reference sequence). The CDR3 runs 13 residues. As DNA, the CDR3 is TGTGCCTGGAGCGGTAGGGGCTGGGAGACCCAGTACTTC. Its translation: CAWSGRGWETQYF.

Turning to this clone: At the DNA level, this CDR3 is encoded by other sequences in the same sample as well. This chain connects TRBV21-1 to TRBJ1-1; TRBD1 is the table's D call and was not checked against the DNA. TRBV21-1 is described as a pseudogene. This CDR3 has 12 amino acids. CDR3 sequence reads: CANRQGRTEAFF. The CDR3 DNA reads TGTGCCAATCGACAGGGTCGGACTGAAGCTTTCTTT.

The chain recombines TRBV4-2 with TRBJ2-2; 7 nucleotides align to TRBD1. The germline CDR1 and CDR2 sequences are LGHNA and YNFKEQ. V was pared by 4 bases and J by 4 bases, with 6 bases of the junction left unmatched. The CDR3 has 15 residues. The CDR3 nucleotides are TGTGCCAGCAGCCCCTGGACAGGAATCACCGGGGAGCTGTTTTTT. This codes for CASSPWTGITGELFF.

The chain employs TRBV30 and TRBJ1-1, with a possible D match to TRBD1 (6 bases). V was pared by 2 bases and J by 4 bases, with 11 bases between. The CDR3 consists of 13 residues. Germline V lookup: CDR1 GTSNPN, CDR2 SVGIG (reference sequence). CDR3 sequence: CAWSPGHGTEAFF. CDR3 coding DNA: TGTGCCTGGAGTCCGGGACATGGCACTGAAGCTTTCTTT.

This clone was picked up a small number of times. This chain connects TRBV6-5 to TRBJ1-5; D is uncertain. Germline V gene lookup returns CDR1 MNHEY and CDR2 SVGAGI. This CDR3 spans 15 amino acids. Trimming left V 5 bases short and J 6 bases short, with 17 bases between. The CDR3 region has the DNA TGTGCCAGCAGTCCCACGCGGTGGGGAGGTCAGCCCCAGCATTTT. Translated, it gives CASSPTRWGGQPQHF.

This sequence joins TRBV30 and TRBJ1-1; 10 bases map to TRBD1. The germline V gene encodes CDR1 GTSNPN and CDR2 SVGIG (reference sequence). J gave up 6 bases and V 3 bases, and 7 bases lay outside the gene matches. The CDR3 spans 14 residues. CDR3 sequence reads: CAWRARDRGPEAFF. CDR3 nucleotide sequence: TGTGCCTGGAGGGCCCGGGACAGGGGACCTGAAGCTTTCTTT.

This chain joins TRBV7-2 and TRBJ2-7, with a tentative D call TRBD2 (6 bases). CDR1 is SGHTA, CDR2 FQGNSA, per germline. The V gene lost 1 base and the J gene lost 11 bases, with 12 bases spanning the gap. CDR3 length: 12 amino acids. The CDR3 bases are TGTGCCAGCAGCTTAGATACTAGCAGGAAGTACTTC. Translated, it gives CASSLDTSRKYF.

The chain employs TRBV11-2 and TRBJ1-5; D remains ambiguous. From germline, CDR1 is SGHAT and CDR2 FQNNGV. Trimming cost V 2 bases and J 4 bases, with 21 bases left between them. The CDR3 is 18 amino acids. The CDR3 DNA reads TGTGCCAGCAGCTTAAGACCCCGGGAGCAGGAAGCTAATCAGCCCCAGCATTTT. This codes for CASSLRPREQEANQPQHF.

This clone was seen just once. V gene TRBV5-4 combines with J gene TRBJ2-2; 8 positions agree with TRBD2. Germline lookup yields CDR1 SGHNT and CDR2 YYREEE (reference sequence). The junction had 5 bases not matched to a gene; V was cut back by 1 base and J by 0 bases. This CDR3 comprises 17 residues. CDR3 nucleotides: TGTGCCAGCAGCTTGAGCGGACTAGCTCCGAACACCGGGGAGCTGTTTTTT. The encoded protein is CASSLSGLAPNTGELFF.

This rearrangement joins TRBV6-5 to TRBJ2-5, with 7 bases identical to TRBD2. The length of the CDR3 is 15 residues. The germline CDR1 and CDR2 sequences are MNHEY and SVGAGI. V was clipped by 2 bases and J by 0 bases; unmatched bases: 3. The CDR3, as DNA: TGTGCCAGCAGTTACGGCGGGGGAGACCAAGAGACCCAGTACTTC. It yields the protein CASSYGGGDQETQYF.

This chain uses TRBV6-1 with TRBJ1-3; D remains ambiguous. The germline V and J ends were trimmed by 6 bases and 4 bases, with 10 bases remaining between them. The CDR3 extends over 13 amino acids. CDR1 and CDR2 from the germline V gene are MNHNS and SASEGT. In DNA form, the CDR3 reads TGTGCCAGCAGCCCGACACAAGGAAACACCATATATTTT. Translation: CASSPTQGNTIYF.

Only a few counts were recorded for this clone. CDR3 protein: CASSLRQQPYEQYF. DNA for the CDR3: TGCGCCAGCAGCTTGCGACAGCAACCCTACGAGCAGTACTTC. The rearrangement joins TRBV5-1 to TRBJ2-7; possibly TRBD1 for D (5 bases). The CDR3 is made up of 14 amino acids. Trimming removed 1 base from V and 2 bases from J, with 10 bases in between. In germline, CDR1 is SGHRS, CDR2 YFSETQ. The full variable domain, in which reference TRBV5-1 and TRBJ2-7 provide the parts outside the CDR3, is KAGVTQTPRYLIKTRGQQVTLSCSPISGHRSVSWYQQTPGQGLQFLFEYFSETQRNKGNFPGRFSGRQFSNSRSEMNVSTLELGDSALYLCASSLRQQPYEQYFGPGTRLTVT.

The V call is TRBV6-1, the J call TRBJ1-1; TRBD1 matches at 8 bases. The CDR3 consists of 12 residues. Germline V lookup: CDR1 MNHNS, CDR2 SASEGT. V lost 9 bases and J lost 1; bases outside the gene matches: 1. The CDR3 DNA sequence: TGTGCCAGTGGACAGGGGAACACTGAAGCTTTCTTT. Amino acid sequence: CASGQGNTEAFF.

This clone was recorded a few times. The CDR3 loop reads CASSQGRGSDSYEQYF. Written as DNA, the CDR3 is TGCGCCAGCAGCCAAGGGAGGGGAAGCGACTCCTACGAGCAGTACTTC. The rearrangement uses TRBV4-1 and TRBJ2-7; D perhaps matches TRBD2 (6 bases). CDR3 size: 16 residues. Germline values: CDR1 MGHRA, CDR2 YSYEKL. V dropped 1 base and J dropped 0 bases, with 13 bases sitting between them.

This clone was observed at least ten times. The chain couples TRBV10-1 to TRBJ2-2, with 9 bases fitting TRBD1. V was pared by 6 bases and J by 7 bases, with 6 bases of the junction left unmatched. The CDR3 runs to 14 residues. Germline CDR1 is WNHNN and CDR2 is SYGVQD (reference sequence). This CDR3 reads CASRRTGEIGELFF. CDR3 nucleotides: TGCGCCAGCAGGAGGACAGGGGAGATCGGGGAGCTGTTTTTT.